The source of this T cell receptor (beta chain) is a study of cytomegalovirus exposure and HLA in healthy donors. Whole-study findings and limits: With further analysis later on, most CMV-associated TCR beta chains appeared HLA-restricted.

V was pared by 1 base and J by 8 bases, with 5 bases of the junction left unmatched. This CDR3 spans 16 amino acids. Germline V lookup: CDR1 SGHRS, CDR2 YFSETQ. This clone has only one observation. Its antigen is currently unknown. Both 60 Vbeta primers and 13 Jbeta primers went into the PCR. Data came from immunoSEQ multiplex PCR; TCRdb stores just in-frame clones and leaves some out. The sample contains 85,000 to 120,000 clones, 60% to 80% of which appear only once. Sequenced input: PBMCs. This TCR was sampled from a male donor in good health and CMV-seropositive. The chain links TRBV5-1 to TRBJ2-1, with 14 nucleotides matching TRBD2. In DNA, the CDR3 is TGCGCCAGCAGCTTGCCCGGGACTAGCGGGAGCCATGAGCAGTTCTTC. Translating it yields CASSLPGTSGSHEQFF.